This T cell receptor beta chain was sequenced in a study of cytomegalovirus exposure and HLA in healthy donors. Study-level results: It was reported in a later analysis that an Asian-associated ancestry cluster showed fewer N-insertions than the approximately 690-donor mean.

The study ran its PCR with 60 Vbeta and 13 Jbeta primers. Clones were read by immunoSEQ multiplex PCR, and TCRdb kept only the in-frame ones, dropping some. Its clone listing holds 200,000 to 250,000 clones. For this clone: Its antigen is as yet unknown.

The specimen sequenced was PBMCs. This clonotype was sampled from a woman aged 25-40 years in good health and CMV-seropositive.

The CDR3 nucleotides are TGTGCCAGCAGCTTAGTGGGACTAGCGAACTGGGAGACCCAGTACTTC. Its translation is CASSLVGLANWETQYF. This chain links TRBV7-2 with TRBJ2-5, with 10 bases matching TRBD2. Per the germline V gene, CDR1 is SGHTA and CDR2 is FQGNSA. V shed 1 base, J shed 5 bases, and the junction held 7 bases outside the gene matches. The length of the CDR3 is 16 residues.